This entry lists 10 T cell receptor beta chains sequenced from one sample in a study of cytomegalovirus exposure and HLA in healthy donors. PCR amplification relied on 60 Vbeta primers (plus 13 Jbeta primers). Generated by immunoSEQ multiplex PCR, the TCRdb table keeps only in-frame clones and is missing some. The data show about 150,000 clones, with about 60% seen just once and approximately 7% held by the top ten. Input material: PBMCs. All receptors derive from a woman aged 55-69 years in good health and CMV-seropositive.

This clone was seen more than once but under ten times. The V gene is TRBV7-2, the J gene TRBJ2-5, with D perhaps matching TRBD1 (5 bases). The J call is uncertain, as TRBJ2-7 better fits the DNA end. The length of the CDR3 is 14 residues. The germline V gene has CDR1 SGHTA and CDR2 FQGNSA. The CDR3: CASSLGGLGYEQYF. CDR3 bases: TGTGCCAGCAGCTTAGGGGGCCTCGGCTACGAGCAGTACTTC.

CDR3 protein: CASSLPWGAGNTIYF. CDR3 sequence (DNA): TGTGCCAGCAGCCTCCCATGGGGGGCTGGAAACACCATATATTTT. The V and J genes are TRBV28 and TRBJ1-3; TRBD1 might be the D (5 bases). Germline CDR1 is MDHEN and CDR2 is SYDVKM. V dropped 6 bases and J dropped 2 bases, with 14 bases sitting between them. The CDR3 is made up of 15 amino acids.

CDR3 DNA: TGTGCCAGCAGCCCAGTGGACAGGGGAGGGGACGAGCAGTACTTC. It is translated as CASSPVDRGGDEQYF. This chain joins TRBV7-6 and TRBJ2-7; 9 bases are shared with TRBD1. The J segment lost 5 bases and the V segment lost 5 bases, leaving 10 bases of the junction unmatched. Germline V gene lookup returns CDR1 SGHVS and CDR2 FNYEAQ. The CDR3 is made up of 15 amino acids.

The V gene is TRBV30, the J gene TRBJ2-1; 9 positions match TRBD2. The CDR3 runs to 14 residues. CDR1 and CDR2 (germline): GTSNPN, SVGIG (reference sequence). V was clipped by 0 bases and J by 7 bases; unmatched bases: 4. CDR3 protein: CAWSVSGSWNEQFF. In DNA form, the CDR3 reads TGTGCCTGGAGTGTTAGCGGGAGCTGGAATGAGCAGTTCTTC.

V usage is TRBV5-4 and J usage is TRBJ2-5; possible D gene TRBD1, 8 bases. The germline CDR1 and CDR2 sequences are SGHNT and YYREEE (reference sequence). The CDR3 sequence is 15 residues long. V was cut by 0 bases and J by 4 bases, with 13 bases left in between. The CDR3 region has the DNA TGTGCCAGCAGCTTGGGACAGGGGAGGGGAGAGACCCAGTACTTC. It encodes CASSLGQGRGETQYF.

The chain recombines TRBV7-9 with TRBJ1-2; D remains ambiguous. Germline V CDR1 and CDR2: SEHNR, FQNEAQ (reference sequence). The CDR3 has 11 amino acids. V lost 6 bases and J 6 bases, leaving 8 bases between the germline ends. The CDR3 spells CASRLNDGYTF. The CDR3 DNA is TGTGCCAGCAGACTGAATGATGGCTACACCTTC.

Ten or more counts support this clone. The rearrangement uses TRBV5-6 and TRBJ1-5; no firm D call. Trimming removed 2 bases from V and 7 bases from J, with 16 bases in between. Germline CDR1 reads SGHDT; CDR2 reads YYEEEE. CDR3 size: 15 residues. CDR3 DNA sequence: TGTGCCAGCAGCTTCGCGGCGCGGGTGGGGCAGCCCCAGCATTTT. Protein: CASSFAARVGQPQHF.

The J gene is TRBJ1-5, the V gene TRBV29-1; D gene uncertain. Trimming pared 4 bases from V and 0 bases from J, leaving 19 bases between. This CDR3 has 17 residues. Germline values: CDR1 SQVTM, CDR2 ANQGSEA. In DNA form, the CDR3 reads TGCAGCGTTGGGTCGGGAGGGCCTCGCTATAGCAATCAGCCCCAGCATTTT. The encoded protein is CSVGSGGPRYSNQPQHF.

This chain connects TRBV9 to TRBJ2-7; the D gene is possibly TRBD1 (5 bases). The CDR3 length is 12 residues. The ends were cut back, 0 bases at V and 6 bases at J, with 7 bases in the middle. Germline CDR1 SGDLS, CDR2 YYNGEE. The CDR3 nucleotides are TGTGCCAGCAGCGTAGGTCAGGGCGAGCAGTACTTC. It is translated as CASSVGQGEQYF.

The chain uses TRBV19 and TRBJ2-7, with 7 positions matching TRBD1. The V gene end was trimmed by 5 bases and the J gene end by 0 bases; junction bases not matched to a gene: 7. The CDR3 spans 15 residues. The V gene's germline CDR1 is LNHDA and CDR2 SQIVND (reference sequence). The CDR3: CASSPTGTDSYEQYF. The CDR3 DNA is TGTGCCAGTAGTCCTACCGGGACAGACTCCTACGAGCAGTACTTC.